Each of the 26 T cell receptor beta chains below was sequenced from the same sample in a study of glioma-infiltrating T cells after dendritic cell vaccination. Assay used: immunoSEQ multiplex PCR; TCRdb lists only in-frame clones, some missing. The data contain 80,000 to 100,000 clones, 80% of them singletons. Time point: after dendritic cell vaccination, including at tumor progression/relapse. The material was blood, obtained after dendritic cell vaccination. The receptors come from a human donor with glioblastoma.

V and J are TRBV28 and TRBJ1-1; tentatively, D is TRBD1 (5 bases). With 11 bases removed from V and 9 bases from J, the gap between germline ends came to 16 bases. The length of the CDR3 is 11 residues. Germline V gives CDR1 MDHEN, CDR2 SYDVKM. Written as DNA, the CDR3 is TGTGCCGCTCAGGGTGTTTGGCAAGCTTTCTTT. Its protein product is CAAQGVWQAFF.

V is TRBV4-1 and J is TRBJ1-1, with TRBD1 as a possible D gene (5 bases). Trimming cost V 3 bases and J 5 bases, with 16 bases left between them. Germline CDR1 is MGHRA and CDR2 is YSYEKL. This CDR3 is 15 amino acids long. CDR3 DNA sequence: TGCGCCAGCAGCCACTCTGGGGGGAGGAGGACTGAAGCTTTCTTT. Amino acids: CASSHSGGRRTEAFF.

The V call is TRBV18, the J call TRBJ1-2; D is uncertain. The germline gives CDR1 KGHSH, CDR2 LQKENI. Trimming cost V 6 bases and J 2 bases, with 13 bases left between them. CDR3 length equals 14 residues. CDR3 loop: CASSTIDINYGYTF. DNA of the CDR3: TGTGCCAGCTCCACAATAGACATAAACTATGGCTACACCTTC.

The V and J genes are TRBV7-3 and TRBJ1-4; 8 nucleotides align to TRBD1. Germline V gene sequence: CDR1 SGHTA, CDR2 FQGTGA. V lost 1 base to trimming and J lost 11 bases; unmatched junction nucleotides: 3. The CDR3 spans 13 residues. In DNA, the CDR3 is TGTGCCAGCAGCTTAAACAGGGGGGGGAAACTGTTTTTT. As protein: CASSLNRGGKLFF.

This rearrangement joins TRBV5-6 to TRBJ1-4; TRBD1 aligns across 9 bases. This CDR3 has 16 residues. With 0 bases clipped from V and 8 bases from J, the junction kept 8 bases outside the gene matches. CDR1 is SGHDT and CDR2 is YYEEEE in the germline V gene. CDR3 nucleotides: TGTGCCAGCAGCTTGGGAAACAGGGGGCAAGGGGAAAAACTGTTTTTT. Its translation is CASSLGNRGQGEKLFF.

CDR3 nucleotide sequence: TGTGCCAGTATGTTCAGAAGTACTAATGAAAAACTGTTTTTT. Its translation: CASMFRSTNEKLFF. V usage is TRBV2 and J usage is TRBJ1-4; no clear D gene. Germline loops: CDR1 SNHLY, CDR2 FYNNEI. The V and J ends lost 9 bases and 2 bases respectively, with 13 bases between them. The CDR3 covers 14 residues.

V gene TRBV9 combines with J gene TRBJ1-4; 9 nucleotides align to TRBD1. CDR1 SGDLS and CDR2 YYNGEE come from the germline V gene. The trim removed 3 bases at V and 3 bases at J, leaving 6 bases unmatched. The length of the CDR3 is 16 residues. CDR3 region: CASSAQGAAANEKLFF. Here the CDR3 DNA reads TGTGCCAGCAGCGCACAGGGGGCGGCGGCTAATGAAAAACTGTTTTTT.

CDR3 nucleotide sequence: TGTGCCAGTAGTGAGGTGAACACTGAAGCTTTCTTT. This gives the protein CASSEVNTEAFF. V usage is TRBV19 and J usage is TRBJ1-1; D call uncertain. Germline-derived CDR1 and CDR2 are LNHDA and SQIVND (reference sequence). CDR3 length equals 12 residues. V lost 5 bases and J lost 0, with 4 bases in between. The whole variable domain, remainder taken from reference TRBV19 and TRBJ1-1, is DGGITQSPKYLFRKEGQNVTLSCEQNLNHDAMYWYRQDPGQGLRLIYYSQIVNDFQKGDIAEGYSVSREKKESFPLTVTSAQKNPTAFYLCASSEVNTEAFFGQGTRLTVV.

A word on this clone: This sample includes further DNA sequences coding for the same CDR3. This chain uses TRBV9 with TRBJ2-7; TRBD1 might be the D (5 bases). The germline V and J ends were trimmed by 4 bases and 3 bases, with 14 bases remaining between them. Germline CDR1 is SGDLS and CDR2 is YYNGEE. This CDR3 spans 14 amino acids. In DNA, the CDR3 is TGTGCCAGCAGCCTAACAGAGCAGGGCTACGAGCAGTACTTC. It encodes CASSLTEQGYEQYF.

The V call is TRBV6-1, the J call TRBJ2-5, with 7 bases matching TRBD2. V lost 6 bases to trimming and J lost 3 bases; unmatched junction nucleotides: 7. The CDR3 length is 14 residues. CDR1 and CDR2 (germline): MNHNS, SASEGT. CDR3 coding DNA: TGTGCCAGCAGCTGGACTAGAACAAAAGAGACCCAGTACTTC. This codes for CASSWTRTKETQYF.

CDR3 nucleotides: TGTGCCAGTAGTCCATACACCGGGGAGCTGTTTTTT. It codes for CASSPYTGELFF. The V call is TRBV19, the J call TRBJ2-2; D remains ambiguous. From germline, CDR1 is LNHDA and CDR2 SQIVND (reference sequence). V dropped 5 bases and J dropped 3 bases, with 4 bases sitting between them. The CDR3 extends over 12 amino acids.

The genes are TRBV6-5 and TRBJ1-6; D perhaps matches TRBD1 (5 bases). V was cut by 2 bases and J by 7 bases, with 15 bases left in between. The CDR3 totals 16 residues. CDR1 MNHEY and CDR2 SVGAGI come from the germline V gene. CDR3 sequence: CASSYLVQGLNSPLHF. CDR3 bases: TGTGCCAGCAGTTACCTAGTTCAGGGCTTGAATTCACCCCTCCACTTT.

V is TRBV30 and J is TRBJ2-5; D call uncertain. This CDR3 region has 13 residues. CDR1 and CDR2 (germline): GTSNPN, SVGIG (reference sequence). The ends were cut back, 2 bases at V and 5 bases at J, with 12 bases in the middle. The CDR3 region is CAWSYDLVETQYF. CDR3 DNA: TGTGCCTGGAGTTACGACTTGGTGGAGACCCAGTACTTC.

The V call is TRBV6-5, the J call TRBJ1-6; D unresolved. CDR1 and CDR2 (germline): MNHEY, SVGAGI. The CDR3 length is 13 residues. Trimming took off 5 bases at V and 7 bases at J, with 9 bases between the two ends. The CDR3 DNA reads as TGTGCCAGCAGTGAAGTTGGCAATTCACCCCTCCACTTT. Its protein product is CASSEVGNSPLHF.

This chain links TRBV30 with TRBJ2-7; TRBD2 matches at 13 bases. J lost 3 bases, V lost 5 bases, and 1 base had no gene match. This CDR3 spans 13 amino acids. Germline V lookup: CDR1 GTSNPN, CDR2 SVGIG (reference sequence). CDR3 bases: TGTGCCTGGGGACTAGCGGGAGTCTACGAGCAGTACTTC. Residues: CAWGLAGVYEQYF.

The V and J genes are TRBV7-9 and TRBJ2-1, with 7 bases lining up with TRBD1. The germline V gene encodes CDR1 SEHNR and CDR2 FQNEAQ (reference sequence). V gave up 5 bases and J gave up 9 bases; unmatched junction bases: 7. The CDR3 spans 13 residues. Here the CDR3 DNA reads TGTGCCAGCAGCCCCGAGACAGGGAGTGAGCAGTTCTTC. It encodes CASSPETGSEQFF.

The chain joins TRBV19 to TRBJ1-5; unclear D gene. The CDR3 spans 15 residues. Germline assignment: CDR1 LNHDA and CDR2 SQIVND (reference sequence). V was clipped by 3 bases and J by 6 bases, with 15 bases between them. The CDR3 protein is CASSMRGSVTQPQHF. For the CDR3, the DNA is TGTGCCAGTAGTATGCGAGGGTCGGTCACTCAGCCCCAGCATTTT.

The rearrangement links TRBV19 to TRBJ1-2; 7 positions match TRBD1. This CDR3 has 14 amino acids. Germline V gene data show CDR1 as LNHDA and CDR2 as SQIVND (reference sequence). The ends lost 3 bases at V and 3 bases at J; junction bases unmatched: 4. The CDR3 loop reads CASSIRDSHYGYTF. In nucleotides, the CDR3 is TGTGCCAGTAGTATCAGGGACAGCCACTATGGCTACACCTTC.

This sequence joins TRBV13 and TRBJ2-1, with TRBD2 matching over 15 bases. Germline CDR1 reads PRHDT; CDR2 reads FYEKMQ (reference sequence). V shed 4 bases and J 1 base; nucleotides not matched to a gene: 11. This CDR3 comprises 20 residues. The CDR3 region is CASSSYRRTSGRGSYNEQFF. For the CDR3, the DNA is TGTGCCAGCAGCTCCTACAGGCGGACTAGCGGGAGGGGATCCTACAATGAGCAGTTCTTC. Based on the CDR3 plus reference TRBV13 and TRBJ2-1, the full variable domain is AAGVIQSPRHLIKEKRETATLKCYPIPRHDTVYWYQQGPGQDPQFLISFYEKMQSDKGSIPDRFSAQQFSDYHSELNMSSLELGDSALYFCASSSYRRTSGRGSYNEQFFGPGTRLTVL.

This clone has just a few counts. The rearrangement joins TRBV5-6 to TRBJ2-7; TRBD2 agrees at 7 bases. The CDR3 is 13 amino acids. Germline lookup yields CDR1 SGHDT and CDR2 YYEEEE. V gave up 1 base and J gave up 5 bases; unmatched junction bases: 3. The CDR3 sequence: CASSLLRGDEQYF. In nucleotides, the CDR3 is TGTGCCAGCAGCTTGCTCCGGGGGGACGAGCAGTACTTC.

V is TRBV5-1 and J is TRBJ2-1; the D gene is possibly TRBD1 (5 bases). V lost 0 bases to trimming and J lost 6 bases, with 13 bases between them. Germline V CDR1 and CDR2: SGHRS, YFSETQ. CDR3 length: 15 amino acids. CDR3 sequence reads: CASSLGQPNGNEQFF. The CDR3 DNA sequence: TGCGCCAGCAGCTTGGGACAGCCGAACGGCAATGAGCAGTTCTTC.

This rearrangement joins TRBV6-5 to TRBJ1-2, with unresolved D. The CDR3 has 15 amino acids. Trimming took off 5 bases at V and 4 bases at J, with 17 bases between the two ends. Per the germline V gene, CDR1 is MNHEY and CDR2 is SVGAGI. CDR3 in amino acids: CASSPTTRGPYGYTF. Written as DNA, the CDR3 is TGTGCCAGCAGTCCAACCACCCGAGGTCCCTATGGCTACACCTTC.

The chain carries TRBV5-1 and TRBJ1-2, with D possibly TRBD1 on 5 matching bases. The ends were cut back, 4 bases at V and 8 bases at J, with 15 bases in the middle. The CDR3 has 13 amino acids. Per germline, CDR1 SGHRS and CDR2 YFSETQ. The CDR3 DNA is TGCGCCAGCAGCCTAGGCCAGGGTCAAGGCTACACCTTC. Protein: CASSLGQGQGYTF.

This chain connects TRBV2 to TRBJ2-3; 11 nucleotides align to TRBD2. This CDR3 spans 15 amino acids. The J segment lost 3 bases and the V segment lost 4 bases, leaving 3 bases of the junction unmatched. The V gene's germline CDR1 is SNHLY and CDR2 FYNNEI. CDR3 residues: CASSGLAGTTDTQYF. The CDR3 nucleotides read TGTGCCAGCAGTGGACTAGCGGGGACTACAGATACGCAGTATTTT.

The chain has TRBV28 and TRBJ2-7, with 7 bases identical to TRBD1. The CDR3 consists of 14 residues. V lost 4 bases, J lost 6 bases, and 9 bases stayed unmatched. Germline CDR1 MDHEN, CDR2 SYDVKM. This CDR3 is CASSYTGQVFEQYF. The CDR3 DNA follows: TGTGCCAGCAGTTATACCGGACAGGTCTTCGAGCAGTACTTC.

The J gene is TRBJ1-5, the V gene TRBV30; D unclear. V lost 3 bases to trimming and J lost 0 bases, with 12 bases between them. CDR3 size: 15 residues. CDR1 and CDR2 from the germline V gene are GTSNPN and SVGIG (reference sequence). The CDR3 here is CAWSKLLGSNQPQHF. CDR3 DNA sequence: TGTGCCTGGAGCAAACTACTGGGTAGCAATCAGCCCCAGCATTTT. The whole variable domain, remainder taken from reference TRBV30 and TRBJ1-5, is SQTIHQWPATLVQPVGSPLSLECTVEGTSNPNLYWYRQAAGRGLQLLFYSVGIGQISSEVPQNLSASRPQDRQFILSSKKLLLSDSGFYLCAWSKLLGSNQPQHFGDGTRLSIL.